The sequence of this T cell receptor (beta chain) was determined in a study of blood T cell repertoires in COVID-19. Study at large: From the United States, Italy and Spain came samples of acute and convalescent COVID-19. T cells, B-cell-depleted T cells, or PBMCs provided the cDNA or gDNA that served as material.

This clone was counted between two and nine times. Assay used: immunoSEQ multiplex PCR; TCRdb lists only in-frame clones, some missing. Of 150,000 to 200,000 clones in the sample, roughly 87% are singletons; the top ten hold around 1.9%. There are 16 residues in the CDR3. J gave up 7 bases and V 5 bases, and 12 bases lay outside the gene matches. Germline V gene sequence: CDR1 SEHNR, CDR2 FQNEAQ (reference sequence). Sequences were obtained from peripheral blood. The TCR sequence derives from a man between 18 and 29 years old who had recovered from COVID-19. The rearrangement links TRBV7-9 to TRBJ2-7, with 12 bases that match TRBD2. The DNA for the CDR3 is TGTGCCAGCAGCCCTCGGGTGACTAGCGGGAGTGGAGAGCAGTACTTC. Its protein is CASSPRVTSGSGEQYF.